The rows below give T cell receptor beta chains drawn from one sample of a study of blood T cell repertoires in COVID-19. Assay: immunoSEQ multiplex PCR; the TCRdb copy retains only in-frame clones and omits some. There are some 73,000 clones in the sample; approximately 86% occur only once, and less than 7.5% lies in the top ten. The sequenced material came from peripheral blood. Source of these receptors: a man older than 75 with COVID-19, enrolled during active disease. CDR3s include the opening cysteine and the closing phenylalanine or tryptophan. The D gene is left open where the match is weak. Rows may omit the clone size; those that give it use once, few, many or a size class.

len	v_gene	d_gene	j_gene	abundance	CDR3nt	CDR3aa
13	TRBV5-1	TRBD2	TRBJ2-5	-	TGCGCCAGCAGCAGCGGGGGATGGGAGACCCAGTACTTC	CASSSGGWETQYF
13	TRBV9	-	TRBJ1-3	-	TGTGCCAGCAGCATCAGCGGGGAGAACACCATATATTTT	CASSISGENTIYF
13	TRBV6-5	-	TRBJ1-1	-	TGTGCCAGCAGTCTACGGCCAGGGACTGAAGCTTTCTTT	CASSLRPGTEAFF
16	TRBV5-1	TRBD1	TRBJ2-3	-	TGCGCCAGCAGCTTTCGGACAGGACGAAGCACAGATACGCAGTATTTT	CASSFRTGRSTDTQYF
13	TRBV6-1	-	TRBJ2-7	-	TGTGCCAGCAGTGACCAGGAGGGCTACGAGCAGTACTTC	CASSDQEGYEQYF
16	TRBV6-6	-	TRBJ1-5	-	TGTGCCAGCAGTTACCCCGCGCGGGGGCTTGGGCAGCCCCAGCATTTT	CASSYPARGLGQPQHF
19	TRBV28	-	TRBJ1-6	-	TGTGCCAGCAGTTTATCACTTCCAGGGGCGGTGGGTTATAATTCACCCCTCCACTTT	CASSLSLPGAVGYNSPLHF
19	TRBV15	TRBD2	TRBJ2-5	few	TGTGCCACCAGCAGATCCTTAGCGGGGGGGCTCCATAGAGGAGAGACCCAGTACTTC	CATSRSLAGGLHRGETQYF
13	TRBV27	-	TRBJ1-1	-	TGTGCCAGCAGTTTACCGGGTGGCACTGAAGCTTTCTTT	CASSLPGGTEAFF
16	TRBV7-2	-	TRBJ1-2	once	TGTGCCAGCAGCTCTGCCGACCTAGACAGGCACTATGGCTACACCTTC	CASSSADLDRHYGYTF
18	TRBV15	-	TRBJ1-1	once	TGTGCCACCAGCAGAGCGGGGGACGGAGCTCCGAGGGACACTGAAGCTTTCTTT	CATSRAGDGAPRDTEAFF
11	TRBV2	-	TRBJ2-7	-	TGTGCCAGCAGAGAGGCCTACGAGCAGTACTTC	CASREAYEQYF
12	TRBV12-3/TRBV12-4	-	TRBJ1-4	-	TGTGCCAGCAGTCAAAGGGGTGAAAAACTGTTTTTT	CASSQRGEKLFF
16	TRBV15	TRBD2	TRBJ2-7	few	TGTGCCACCAGCAGGGCCGGGACTAGCGGGGGTTACGAGCAGTACTTC	CATSRAGTSGGYEQYF
17	TRBV10-3	-	TRBJ1-6	-	TGTGCCATCAGTGAGTCTGGGCAGGGAGGCTCTAATTCACCCCTCCACTTT	CAISESGQGGSNSPLHF
16	TRBV9	-	TRBJ2-1	once	TGTGCCAGCAGCGTTGCGGGGGCCAGATTCGTCAATGAGCAGTTCTTC	CASSVAGARFVNEQFF
14	TRBV19	-	TRBJ1-1	-	TGTGCCAGTACTCATCCGAGTGAGTACACTGAAGCTTTCTTT	CASTHPSEYTEAFF
12	TRBV7-2	-	TRBJ1-2	-	TGTGCCAGCAGCTTACAGGCCTATGGCTACACCTTC	CASSLQAYGYTF
14	TRBV7-2	-	TRBJ1-5	-	TGTGCCAGCAGTTCCGGGACATCTAATCAGCCCCAGCATTTT	CASSSGTSNQPQHF
14	TRBV13	TRBD1	TRBJ1-2	-	TGTGCCAGCAGCCTCCGGGACAGGGTTCTTGGCTACACCTTC	CASSLRDRVLGYTF
15	TRBV6-5	TRBD2	TRBJ2-7	-	TGTGCCAGCAGCAGAAGCGGGACTCTCTCCTACGAGCAGTACTTC	CASSRSGTLSYEQYF
14	TRBV5-1	TRBD1	TRBJ1-2	-	TGCGCCAGCAGCTTGGGGGACAGGGGATATGGCTACACCTTC	CASSLGDRGYGYTF
14	TRBV7-9	TRBD2	TRBJ2-5	-	TGTGCCAGCAGCTTCGGGGGGGCCCATGAGACCCAGTACTTC	CASSFGGAHETQYF
16	TRBV19	TRBD1	TRBJ1-1	-	TGTGCCAGTAGTAGTCTGGGACAGGGGGCTTACACTGAAGCTTTCTTT	CASSSLGQGAYTEAFF
16	TRBV7-9	-	TRBJ1-4	-	TGTGCCAGCAGCTTAAGGGAGGGACACGAAGGGGAAAAACTGTTTTTT	CASSLREGHEGEKLFF
16	TRBV5-4	TRBD2	TRBJ2-3	once	TGTGCCAGCAGCCCGGGGGAGACTAGCGGCACAGATACGCAGTATTTT	CASSPGETSGTDTQYF
17	TRBV10-3	-	TRBJ1-3	-	TGTGCCATCAGTGAGAGTGCGGGACGCCGCTCTGGAAACACCATATATTTT	CAISESAGRRSGNTIYF
14	TRBV19	-	TRBJ2-2	-	TGTGCCAGTAGTATGGTAGCGAACACCGGGGAGCTGTTTTTT	CASSMVANTGELFF
15	TRBV3-1/TRBV3-2	TRBD1	TRBJ1-2	-	TGTGCCAGCAGCCAAGTAGGACAGGGGAGCTATGGCTACACCTTC	CASSQVGQGSYGYTF
14	TRBV7-8	TRBD1	TRBJ1-4	few	TGTGCCAGCAGCAGGACAGGGGCGAATGAAAAACTGTTTTTT	CASSRTGANEKLFF
15	TRBV7-9	-	TRBJ1-2	-	TGTGCCAGCAGCTTTAGACGGGCAGGGCCGTATGGCTACACCTTC	CASSFRRAGPYGYTF
17	TRBV28	-	TRBJ2-3	-	TGTGCCAGCAGTTTATTTGCGGGGGGCAGGGGGGTAGATACGCAGTATTTT	CASSLFAGGRGVDTQYF
13	TRBV6-5	TRBD1	TRBJ2-5	-	TGTGCCAGCAGCCAGGACAGGAGAGAGACCCAGTACTTC	CASSQDRRETQYF
15	TRBV5-1	TRBD1	TRBJ1-5	-	TGCGCCAGCAGCTCCGGACAGGGCCCCAATCAGCCCCAGCATTTT	CASSSGQGPNQPQHF
14	TRBV15	TRBD1	TRBJ2-7	few	TGTGCCACCAGCAGAGAAGGGGGCGCATTCGAGCAGTACTTC	CATSREGGAFEQYF
19	TRBV27	TRBD2	TRBJ2-1	-	TGTGCCAGCAGTTTCGTAGGACTAGCGGGGGGGCGGGTCCGAAATGAGCAGTTCTTC	CASSFVGLAGGRVRNEQFF
16	TRBV7-9	TRBD1	TRBJ2-3	-	TGTGCCAGCAGCCGAGGTTCGACAGGGCTGACAGATACGCAGTATTTT	CASSRGSTGLTDTQYF
17	TRBV28	-	TRBJ1-3	few	TGTGCCAGCAGTCCCGAGAGGGATCCGGACTCTGGAAACACCATATATTTT	CASSPERDPDSGNTIYF
14	TRBV29-1	TRBD2	TRBJ2-5	-	TGCAGCGCTACCTCCCCGCCCGGGGGGGAGACCCAGTACTTC	CSATSPPGGETQYF
14	TRBV7-2	TRBD1	TRBJ1-2	-	TGTGCCAGCAGCCCCAGGGGACAGGGCAGAGGCTACACCTTC	CASSPRGQGRGYTF
16	TRBV3-1/TRBV3-2	-	TRBJ1-3	-	TGTGCCAGCAGCCAAGGGGGAGACGTCTCTGGAAACACCATATATTTT	CASSQGGDVSGNTIYF
17	TRBV5-6	-	TRBJ2-4	-	TGTGCCAGCAGCTTGATAAGGTGGCAGGGACTGATCACCATTCAGTACTTC	CASSLIRWQGLITIQYF
14	TRBV6-6	-	TRBJ1-6	few	TGTGCCAGCAGTTACTCGTTAGCGAGTTCACCCCTCCACTTT	CASSYSLASSPLHF
15	TRBV7-9	-	TRBJ2-7	-	TGTGCCAGCAGCTTAGGGGCGGGCGCGGGGTACGAGCAGTACTTC	CASSLGAGAGYEQYF
17	TRBV6-2/TRBV6-3	TRBD2	TRBJ2-3	-	TGTGCCAGCAGCGCTGGACTAGCGGGTAGGGGAACAGATACGCAGTATTTT	CASSAGLAGRGTDTQYF
24	TRBV6-6	TRBD2	TRBJ2-1	-	TGTGCCAGCAGTCCGATTCCAAAATGGATTTCCGGGACTAGTGAATCCCCCTCCTACAATGAGCAGTTCTTC	CASSPIPKWISGTSESPSYNEQFF
15	TRBV7-9	TRBD2	TRBJ2-1	-	TGTGCCAGCAGCCGTATGGCGGGGGGGACCAATGAGCAGTTCTTC	CASSRMAGGTNEQFF